Shown below are 29 T cell receptor beta chains from a single sample sequenced in a study of CD8 T cells in Susac syndrome. An amount of RNA that ranged from roughly 0.5 to 1 ug was reverse transcribed with random hexamers. MiXCR was run by TCRdb on the immunoSEQ multiplex PCR reads, yielding one entry per CDR3 protein. This sample has about 150,000 distinct CDR3 sequences, with around 94% found just once. Sequenced material: CD4+ T cells from PBMCs. The receptors shown here come from a human donor in good health.

V is TRBV29-1 and J is TRBJ2-7, with D hard to call. This CDR3 region has 12 residues. V was pared by 4 bases and J by 5 bases, with 12 bases between. Germline V gene lookup returns CDR1 SQVTM and CDR2 ANQGSEA. CDR3 sequence reads: CSVVKGKDEQYF. CDR3 DNA sequence: TGCAGCGTTGTCAAGGGTAAGGACGAGCAGTACTTC.

The chain is built from TRBV7-9 and TRBJ1-2; D is perhaps TRBD1 (5 bases). The CDR3 spans 13 residues. CDR1 is SEHNR, CDR2 FQNEAQ, per germline (reference sequence). With 6 bases removed from V and 8 bases from J, the gap between germline ends came to 16 bases. CDR3 protein: CASSRGGGAGYTF. As DNA, the CDR3 is TGTGCCAGCAGTAGGGGCGGAGGGGCCGGCTACACCTTC. Based on the CDR3 plus reference TRBV7-9 and TRBJ1-2, the full variable domain is DTGVSQNPRHKITKRGQNVTFRCDPISEHNRLYWYRQTLGQGPEFLTYFQNEAQLEKSRLLSDRFSAERPKGSFSTLEIQRTEQGDSAMYLCASSRGGGAGYTFGSGTRLTVV.

The V call is TRBV20-1, the J call TRBJ2-7; 10 bases agree with TRBD2. This CDR3 is built from 13 residues. Germline lookup yields CDR1 DFQATT and CDR2 SNEGSKA (reference sequence). The trim removed 2 bases at V and 5 bases at J, leaving 3 bases unmatched. In nucleotides, the CDR3 is TGCAGTGCTAGACTAGCGGGAGTCAACGAGCAGTACTTC. Encoded protein: CSARLAGVNEQYF.

CDR3 DNA sequence: TGCGCCAGCAGCTTGGACAGGCAGACTGAAGCTTTCTTT. Its protein is CASSLDRQTEAFF. The V gene is TRBV5-1, the J gene TRBJ1-1, with a weak D call TRBD1 (5 bases). The CDR3 covers 13 residues. Germline assignment: CDR1 SGHRS and CDR2 YFSETQ. Trimming removed 0 bases from V and 5 bases from J, with 8 bases in between.

This chain joins TRBV20-1 and TRBJ2-3; TRBD2 agrees at 12 bases. The V segment lost 4 bases and the J segment 2 bases; nucleotides outside the gene matches: 10. Germline V CDR1 and CDR2: DFQATT, SNEGSKA (reference sequence). The CDR3 length is 17 residues. The CDR3 here is CSATDGTSGPYTDTQYF. In nucleotides, the CDR3 is TGCAGTGCTACCGATGGGACTAGCGGGCCCTACACAGATACGCAGTATTTT.

The chain joins TRBV3-1 to TRBJ2-1; D possibly uses TRBD1 or TRBD2 (5 bases each). The CDR3 loop spans 13 amino acids. Trimming took 4 bases from V and 6 from J, leaving 10 bases between them. The germline CDR1 and CDR2 sequences are LGHDT and YNNKEL (reference sequence). CDR3 sequence reads: CASSRDLINEQFF. The CDR3 bases are TGTGCCAGCAGCCGGGACCTTATCAATGAGCAGTTCTTC.

This chain joins TRBV19 and TRBJ1-2, with 10 bases identical to TRBD1. V gave up 5 bases and J gave up 5 bases; unmatched junction bases: 11. The CDR3 spans 16 residues. The germline V gene encodes CDR1 LNHDA and CDR2 SQIVND (reference sequence). The CDR3 reads CASSDGTGAGGYGYTF. In DNA form, the CDR3 reads TGTGCCAGTAGTGATGGGACAGGGGCCGGAGGGTATGGCTACACCTTC.

The CDR3 protein is CASSGGTSGSYEQYF. The CDR3 DNA follows: TGTGCCAGCAGCGGAGGGACTAGCGGGTCTTACGAGCAGTACTTC. This sequence joins TRBV27 and TRBJ2-7; 12 bases agree with TRBD2. Germline CDR1 reads MNHEY; CDR2 reads SMNVEV (reference sequence). This CDR3 is built from 15 residues. V gave up 6 bases and J gave up 4 bases; unmatched junction bases: 7.

The rearrangement uses TRBV29-1 and TRBJ2-7, with D maybe TRBD2 (6 bases). Trimming removed 7 bases at V and 6 bases at J, with 19 bases between. This CDR3 contains 13 residues. Per the germline V gene, CDR1 is SQVTM and CDR2 is ANQGSEA. The chain's CDR3 is CSAATGSRGEQYF. The CDR3 region has the DNA TGCAGCGCTGCCACCGGGTCGCGGGGCGAGCAGTACTTC.

The CDR3 sequence is CSVIYRASSYEQYF. The DNA of the CDR3 is TGCAGCGTAATATACAGGGCGAGCTCCTACGAGCAGTACTTC. The chain employs TRBV29-1 and TRBJ2-7; TRBD1 is a possible D gene (6 bases). Germline assignment: CDR1 SQVTM and CDR2 ANQGSEA. Trimming pared 6 bases from V and 0 bases from J, leaving 15 bases between. This CDR3 has 14 residues.

The chain recombines TRBV27 with TRBJ2-2; D might be TRBD1 (6 bases). The CDR3 has 13 residues. V shed 7 bases and J shed 5 bases, with 11 bases lying between them. Per germline, CDR1 MNHEY and CDR2 SMNVEV (reference sequence). CDR3 residues: CASKTQGTGELFF. The CDR3 nucleotides read TGTGCCAGCAAAACCCAGGGGACCGGGGAGCTGTTTTTT.

The V gene is TRBV7-2, the J gene TRBJ2-6; D remains ambiguous. Trimming left V 1 base short and J 4 bases short, with 11 bases between. Germline V gene sequence: CDR1 SGHTA, CDR2 FQGNSA. The CDR3 is 16 amino acids. CDR3: CASSLGRIAGANVLTF. CDR3 sequence (DNA): TGTGCCAGCAGCTTAGGCAGGATCGCAGGGGCCAACGTCCTGACTTTC.

This chain joins TRBV11-2 and TRBJ2-1; a possible D gene is TRBD2 (6 bases). Germline-derived CDR1 and CDR2 are SGHAT and FQNNGV. The CDR3 spans 18 residues. The V end was cut by 1 base, the J end by 0 bases, with 16 bases between. The chain's CDR3 is CASSLVGLALSSYNEQFF. CDR3 nucleotide sequence: TGTGCCAGCAGCTTAGTAGGTCTAGCGTTAAGCTCCTACAATGAGCAGTTCTTC.

The DNA for the CDR3 is TGTGCCAGCAGCCTACGGGCGGGGCTCACTGAAGCTTTCTTT. This gives the protein CASSLRAGLTEAFF. This chain uses TRBV7-9 with TRBJ1-1; perhaps TRBD1 as D (5 bases). V was trimmed by 5 bases and J by 4 bases, leaving 14 bases between them. CDR3 length equals 14 residues. The germline V gene has CDR1 SEHNR and CDR2 FQNEAQ (reference sequence).

This chain uses TRBV29-1 with TRBJ1-5, with 9 bases identical to TRBD1. V shed 6 bases, J shed 6 bases, and the junction held 9 bases outside the gene matches. CDR3 length: 14 residues. CDR1 is SQVTM and CDR2 is ANQGSEA in the germline V gene. CDR3 bases: TGCAGCGTCGCAACAGGGGGCGGCAGTCAGCCCCAGCATTTT. This sequence encodes CSVATGGGSQPQHF.

This clonotype appeared once. The chain is built from TRBV2 and TRBJ2-7; D unclear. Trimming took 6 bases from V and 4 from J, leaving 16 bases between them. The length of the CDR3 is 14 residues. Germline-derived CDR1 and CDR2 are SNHLY and FYNNEI. The CDR3 nucleotides read TGTGCCAGCAGCAATGACCCGCCTAGGTACGAGCAGTACTTC. This translates into CASSNDPPRYEQYF.

This sequence joins TRBV29-1 and TRBJ2-3, with unresolved D. CDR1 is SQVTM and CDR2 is ANQGSEA in the germline V gene. The CDR3 loop spans 12 amino acids. The CDR3 here is CSGRYYADTQYF. DNA of the CDR3: TGCAGTGGCCGTTATTACGCAGATACGCAGTATTTT.

The CDR3 DNA reads TGTGCCAGTCGACTAGCGGGAGGGCCCTACGAGCAGTTCTTC. Amino acids: CASRLAGGPYEQFF. This sequence joins TRBV12-3 or TRBV12-4 and TRBJ2-1, with 14 bases matching TRBD2. J lost 10 bases, V lost 9 bases, and 8 bases had no gene match. There are 14 residues in the CDR3.

The gene calls are TRBV24-1 and TRBJ2-7; 7 bases agree with TRBD1. V gave up 3 bases and J gave up 3 bases; unmatched junction bases: 22. Germline V gene lookup returns CDR1 KGHDR and CDR2 SFDVKD. The CDR3 contains 20 residues. The CDR3 sequence is CATSDIATGLRLDRIYEQYF. In nucleotides, the CDR3 is TGTGCCACCAGTGATATAGCGACAGGGCTCCGCTTGGATAGGATCTACGAGCAGTACTTC.

This chain links TRBV18 with TRBJ2-3; tentative D call: TRBD1 (5 bases). In germline, CDR1 is KGHSH, CDR2 LQKENI. The length of the CDR3 is 14 residues. V was shortened by 1 base and J by 5 bases, with 10 bases between the two germline ends. CDR3 nucleotide sequence: TGTGCCAGCTCACCACGGGATAGGGGAGATACGCAGTATTTT. This gives the protein CASSPRDRGDTQYF.

This clonotype was picked up a small number of times. The chain links TRBV5-6 to TRBJ2-7, with a weak D call TRBD2 (5 bases). The V and J ends lost 0 bases and 3 bases respectively, with 7 bases between them. The CDR3 is 13 residues long. Germline V CDR1 and CDR2: SGHDT, YYEEEE. This CDR3 reads CASSLELDYEQYF. In nucleotides, the CDR3 is TGTGCCAGCAGCTTGGAACTAGACTACGAGCAGTACTTC.

The genes are TRBV20-1 and TRBJ2-1; TRBD2 matches 9 bases. With V trimmed by 0 bases and J by 4 bases, 4 bases remained unmatched. The CDR3 has 15 amino acids. Germline assignment: CDR1 DFQATT and CDR2 SNEGSKA (reference sequence). Written as DNA, the CDR3 is TGCAGTGCTAGAGATCTAGGACTAGCGTACAATGAGCAGTTCTTC. Its protein is CSARDLGLAYNEQFF.

J is TRBJ2-7 and V is TRBV15; D gene uncertain. The germline V gene encodes CDR1 LNHNV and CDR2 YYDKDF (reference sequence). This CDR3 contains 13 residues. Trimming shortened V by 8 bases and J by 4 bases, and 15 bases separated the two germline ends. The CDR3 nucleotides read TGTGCCACCGCAGGCGAGCCGGCTTACGAGCAGTACTTC. It specifies CATAGEPAYEQYF.

The chain recombines TRBV30 with TRBJ1-6, with 9 bases that match TRBD1. Losses at the gene ends were 2 bases for V and 6 bases for J; bases not matched to a gene: 5. CDR3 length: 15 amino acids. CDR1 GTSNPN and CDR2 SVGIG come from the germline V gene (reference sequence). CDR3 in DNA: TGTGCCTGGAGTACGGGACAGGGTCGTAATTCACCCCTCCACTTT. Its protein product is CAWSTGQGRNSPLHF. The variable domain in full, with the rest retrieved from reference TRBV30 and TRBJ1-6, is SQTIHQWPATLVQPVGSPLSLECTVEGTSNPNLYWYRQAAGRGLQLLFYSVGIGQISSEVPQNLSASRPQDRQFILSSKKLLLSDSGFYLCAWSTGQGRNSPLHFGNGTRLTVT.

The rearrangement uses TRBV15 and TRBJ2-5, with 7 nucleotides matching TRBD2. CDR3 length: 15 residues. The V and J ends lost 0 bases and 2 bases, in that order; junction bases with no gene match: 3. The germline gives CDR1 LNHNV, CDR2 YYDKDF (reference sequence). CDR3 residues: CATSRDGREQETQYF. The CDR3 nucleotides read TGTGCCACCAGCAGAGATGGGAGGGAACAAGAGACCCAGTACTTC.

This clonotype was seen a few times. The chain recombines TRBV4-1 with TRBJ2-3; TRBD1 or TRBD2 may be the D gene (6 bases each). This CDR3 region has 13 residues. V lost 1 base and J 8 bases, leaving 10 bases between the germline ends. CDR1 is MGHRA, CDR2 YSYEKL, per germline. CDR3 amino acids: CASSQVQGGTQYF. CDR3 sequence (DNA): TGCGCCAGCAGCCAAGTACAGGGAGGTACGCAGTATTTT.

The chain links TRBV10-2 to TRBJ1-3; D uncertain. The germline gives CDR1 WSHSY, CDR2 SAAADI. Trimming removed 1 base at V and 1 base at J, with 2 bases between. The CDR3 loop spans 13 amino acids. CDR3 bases: TGCGCCAGCAGTGAGTGGTCTGGAAACACCATATATTTT. This gives the protein CASSEWSGNTIYF.

This clonotype was detected only once. V usage is TRBV11-1 and J usage is TRBJ2-7; 8 nucleotides agree with TRBD2. The CDR3 consists of 14 residues. Germline CDR1 and CDR2: SGHAT and FQDESV (reference sequence). V shed 5 bases and J 13 bases; nucleotides not matched to a gene: 16. The CDR3 is CASSATSGIPIGYF. CDR3 DNA sequence: TGTGCCAGCAGCGCTACTAGCGGCATACCGATCGGCTACTTC. Using reference TRBV11-1 and TRBJ2-7 for the parts outside the CDR3, the full variable domain is EAEVAQSPRYKITEKSQAVAFWCDPISGHATLYWYRQILGQGPELLVQFQDESVVDDSQLPKDRFSAERLKGVDSTLKIQPAELGDSAMYLCASSATSGIPIGYFGPGTRLTVT.

This clonotype was recorded only once. The J gene is TRBJ2-1, the V gene TRBV20-1; 8 bases align to TRBD1. The CDR3 runs to 14 residues. Germline V gives CDR1 DFQATT, CDR2 SNEGSKA (reference sequence). The V gene end was trimmed by 2 bases and the J gene end by 3 bases; junction bases not matched to a gene: 3. CDR3 sequence (DNA): TGCAGTGCTAGATCCGGGACAGGCTACAATGAGCAGTTCTTC. Translated: CSARSGTGYNEQFF.